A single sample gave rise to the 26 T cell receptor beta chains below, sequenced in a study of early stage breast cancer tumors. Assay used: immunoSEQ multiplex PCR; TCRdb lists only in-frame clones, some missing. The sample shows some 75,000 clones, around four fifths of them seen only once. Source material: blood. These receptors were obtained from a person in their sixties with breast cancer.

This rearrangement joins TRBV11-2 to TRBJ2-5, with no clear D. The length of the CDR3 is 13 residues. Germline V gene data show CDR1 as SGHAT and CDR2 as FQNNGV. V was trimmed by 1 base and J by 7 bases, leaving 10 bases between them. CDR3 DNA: TGTGCCAGCAGCTTAGCTAGTCCGACGACCCAGTACTTC. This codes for CASSLASPTTQYF.

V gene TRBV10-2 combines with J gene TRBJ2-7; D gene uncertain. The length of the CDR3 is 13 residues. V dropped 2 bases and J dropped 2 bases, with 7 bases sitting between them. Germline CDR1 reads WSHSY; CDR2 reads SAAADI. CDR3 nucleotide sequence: TGCGCCAGCAGTGAGCCGGCGACCTACGAGCAGTACTTC. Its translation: CASSEPATYEQYF.

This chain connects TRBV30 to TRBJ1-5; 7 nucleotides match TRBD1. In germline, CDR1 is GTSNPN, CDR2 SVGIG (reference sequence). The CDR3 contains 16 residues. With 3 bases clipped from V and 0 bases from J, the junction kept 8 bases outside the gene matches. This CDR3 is CAWSRGGASSNQPQHF. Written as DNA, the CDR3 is TGTGCCTGGAGCAGAGGGGGCGCTTCTAGCAATCAGCCCCAGCATTTT.

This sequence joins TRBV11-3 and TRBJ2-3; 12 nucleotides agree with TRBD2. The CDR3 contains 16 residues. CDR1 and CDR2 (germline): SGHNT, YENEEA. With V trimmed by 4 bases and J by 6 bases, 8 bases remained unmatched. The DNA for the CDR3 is TGTGCCAGCAGCTCGCGGACTAGCGGGACCGGGGATACGCAGTATTTT. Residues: CASSSRTSGTGDTQYF.

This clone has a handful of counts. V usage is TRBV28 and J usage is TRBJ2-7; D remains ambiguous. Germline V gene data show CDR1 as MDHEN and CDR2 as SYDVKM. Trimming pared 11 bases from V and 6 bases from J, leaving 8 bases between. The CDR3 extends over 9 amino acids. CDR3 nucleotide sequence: TGTGCCGTACAAATCGAGCAGTACTTC. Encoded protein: CAVQIEQYF.

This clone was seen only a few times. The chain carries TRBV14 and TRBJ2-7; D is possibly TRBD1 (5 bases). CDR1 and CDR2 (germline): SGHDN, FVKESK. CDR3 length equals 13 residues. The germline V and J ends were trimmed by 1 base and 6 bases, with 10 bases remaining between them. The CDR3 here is CASSQVVGVEQYF. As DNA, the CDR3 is TGTGCCAGCAGCCAAGTGGTAGGGGTCGAGCAGTACTTC.

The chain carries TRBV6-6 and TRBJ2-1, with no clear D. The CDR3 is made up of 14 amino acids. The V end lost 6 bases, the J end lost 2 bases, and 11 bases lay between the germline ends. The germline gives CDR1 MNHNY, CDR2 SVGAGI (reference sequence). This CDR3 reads CASRPIRAYNEQFF. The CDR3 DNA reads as TGTGCCAGCAGGCCTATAAGAGCCTACAATGAGCAGTTCTTC.

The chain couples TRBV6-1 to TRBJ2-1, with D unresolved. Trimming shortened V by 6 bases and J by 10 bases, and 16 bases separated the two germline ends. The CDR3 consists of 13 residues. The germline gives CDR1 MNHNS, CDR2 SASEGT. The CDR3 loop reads CASSPAQGREQFF. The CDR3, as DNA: TGTGCCAGCAGCCCGGCTCAAGGGCGAGAGCAGTTCTTC.

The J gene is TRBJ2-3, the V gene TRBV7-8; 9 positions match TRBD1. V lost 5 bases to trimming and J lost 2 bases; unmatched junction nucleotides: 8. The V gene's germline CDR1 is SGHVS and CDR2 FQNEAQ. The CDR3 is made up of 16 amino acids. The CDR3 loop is CASSLAGTGSTDTQYF. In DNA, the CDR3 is TGTGCCAGCAGCCTTGCCGGGACAGGGTCCACAGATACGCAGTATTTT.

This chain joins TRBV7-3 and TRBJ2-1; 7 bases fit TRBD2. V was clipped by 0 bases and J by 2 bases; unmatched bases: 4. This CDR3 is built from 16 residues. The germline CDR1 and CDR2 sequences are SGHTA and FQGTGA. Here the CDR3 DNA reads TGTGCCAGCAGCTTAACACCCGGGAGGCCCTACAATGAGCAGTTCTTC. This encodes CASSLTPGRPYNEQFF. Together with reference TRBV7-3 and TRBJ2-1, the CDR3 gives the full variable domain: GAGVSQTPSNKVTEKGKYVELRCDPISGHTALYWYRQSLGQGPEFLIYFQGTGAADDSGLPNDRFFAVRPEGSVSTLKIQRTERGDSAVYLCASSLTPGRPYNEQFFGPGTRLTVL.

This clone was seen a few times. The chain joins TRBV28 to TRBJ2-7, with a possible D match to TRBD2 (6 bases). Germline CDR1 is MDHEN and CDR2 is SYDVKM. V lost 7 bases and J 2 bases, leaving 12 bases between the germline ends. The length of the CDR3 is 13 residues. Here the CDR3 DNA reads TGTGCCAGCACCCCTGGAGGGGCCTACGAGCAGTACTTC. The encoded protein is CASTPGGAYEQYF.

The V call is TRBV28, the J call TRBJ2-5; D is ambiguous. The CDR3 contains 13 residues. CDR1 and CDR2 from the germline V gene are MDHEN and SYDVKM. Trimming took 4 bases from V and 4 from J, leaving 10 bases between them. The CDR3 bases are TGTGCCAGCAGTTCCGGGCCTTTAGAGACCCAGTACTTC. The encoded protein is CASSSGPLETQYF.

The CDR3 DNA follows: TGTGCCAGCCTAGTCGGGGAGCGATACAATGAGCAGTTCTTC. Encoded protein: CASLVGERYNEQFF. The V and J genes are TRBV6-6 and TRBJ2-1; D may be TRBD2 (5 bases). Per germline, CDR1 MNHNY and CDR2 SVGAGI (reference sequence). With 8 bases removed from V and 4 bases from J, the gap between germline ends came to 15 bases. The CDR3 has 14 amino acids.

CDR3 sequence reads: CASSVATRGEETQYF. CDR3 nucleotide sequence: TGTGCCAGCAGCGTAGCTACCCGGGGGGAAGAGACCCAGTACTTC. The genes are TRBV9 and TRBJ2-5; 7 bases are a match to TRBD2. Germline V gene data show CDR1 as SGDLS and CDR2 as YYNGEE. This CDR3 comprises 15 residues. The junction had 5 bases not matched to a gene; V was cut back by 0 bases and J by 3 bases.

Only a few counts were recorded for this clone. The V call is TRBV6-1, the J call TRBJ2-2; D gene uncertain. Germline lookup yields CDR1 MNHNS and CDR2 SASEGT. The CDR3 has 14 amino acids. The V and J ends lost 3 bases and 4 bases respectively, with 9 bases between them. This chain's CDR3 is CASSELRSTGELFF. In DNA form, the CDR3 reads TGTGCCAGCAGTGAGCTCCGCTCCACCGGGGAGCTGTTTTTT.

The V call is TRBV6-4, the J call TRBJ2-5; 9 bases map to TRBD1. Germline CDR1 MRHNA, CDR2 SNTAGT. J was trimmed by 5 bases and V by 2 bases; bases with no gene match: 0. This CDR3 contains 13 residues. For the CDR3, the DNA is TGTGCCAGCAGTGACGACAGGGGGGAGACCCAGTACTTC. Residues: CASSDDRGETQYF.

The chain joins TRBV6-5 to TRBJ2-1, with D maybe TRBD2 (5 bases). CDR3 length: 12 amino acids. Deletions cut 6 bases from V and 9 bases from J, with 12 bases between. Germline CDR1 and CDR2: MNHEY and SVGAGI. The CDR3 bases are TGTGCCAGCAGCGGACTGAAGGGTGAGCAGTTCTTC. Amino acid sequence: CASSGLKGEQFF.

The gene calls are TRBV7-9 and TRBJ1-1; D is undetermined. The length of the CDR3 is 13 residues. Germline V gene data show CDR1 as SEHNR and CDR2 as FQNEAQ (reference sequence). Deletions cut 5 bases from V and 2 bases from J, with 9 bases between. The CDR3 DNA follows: TGTGCCAGCAGCCCACGAGACAACACTGAAGCTTTCTTT. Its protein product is CASSPRDNTEAFF. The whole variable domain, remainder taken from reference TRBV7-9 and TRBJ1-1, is DTGVSQNPRHKITKRGQNVTFRCDPISEHNRLYWYRQTLGQGPEFLTYFQNEAQLEKSRLLSDRFSAERPKGSFSTLEIQRTEQGDSAMYLCASSPRDNTEAFFGQGTRLTVV.

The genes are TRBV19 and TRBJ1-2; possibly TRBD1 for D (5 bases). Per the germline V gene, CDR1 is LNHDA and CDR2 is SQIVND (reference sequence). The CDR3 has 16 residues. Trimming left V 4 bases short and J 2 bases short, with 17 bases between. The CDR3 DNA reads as TGTGCCAGTAGTACCACTAGCAGGGTGAAGAACTATGGCTACACCTTC. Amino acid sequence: CASSTTSRVKNYGYTF.

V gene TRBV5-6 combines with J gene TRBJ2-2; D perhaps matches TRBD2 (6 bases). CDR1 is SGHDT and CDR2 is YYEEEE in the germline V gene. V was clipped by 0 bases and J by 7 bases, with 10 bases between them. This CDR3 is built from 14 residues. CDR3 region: CASSLAAGIGELFF. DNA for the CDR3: TGTGCCAGCAGCTTGGCAGCGGGTATCGGGGAGCTGTTTTTT.

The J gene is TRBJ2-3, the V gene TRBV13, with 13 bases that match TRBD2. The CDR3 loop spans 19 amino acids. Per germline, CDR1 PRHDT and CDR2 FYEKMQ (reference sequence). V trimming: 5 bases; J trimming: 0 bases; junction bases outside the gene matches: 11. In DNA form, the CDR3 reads TGTGCCAGCAGCCTTTACACCCGGACTAGCGGGAGAAGCACAGATACGCAGTATTTT. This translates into CASSLYTRTSGRSTDTQYF.

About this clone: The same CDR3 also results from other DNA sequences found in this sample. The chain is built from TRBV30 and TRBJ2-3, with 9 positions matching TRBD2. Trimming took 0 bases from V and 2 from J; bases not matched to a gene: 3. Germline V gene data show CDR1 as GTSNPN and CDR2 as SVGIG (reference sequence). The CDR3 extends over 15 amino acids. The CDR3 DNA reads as TGTGCCTGGAGTGTTGGCGGGAGGGCCACAGATACGCAGTATTTT. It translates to CAWSVGGRATDTQYF.

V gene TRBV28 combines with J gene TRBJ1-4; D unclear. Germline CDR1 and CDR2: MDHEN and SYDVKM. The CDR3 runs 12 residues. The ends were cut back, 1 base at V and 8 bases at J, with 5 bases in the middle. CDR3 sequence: CASSLFQEKLFF. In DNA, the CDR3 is TGTGCCAGCAGTTTATTCCAGGAAAAACTGTTTTTT.

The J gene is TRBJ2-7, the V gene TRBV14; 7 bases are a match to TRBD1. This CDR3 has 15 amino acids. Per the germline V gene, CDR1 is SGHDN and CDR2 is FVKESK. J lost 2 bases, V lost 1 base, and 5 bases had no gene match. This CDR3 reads CASSQVQGIPYEQYF. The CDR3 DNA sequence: TGTGCCAGCAGCCAAGTACAGGGGATACCCTACGAGCAGTACTTC.

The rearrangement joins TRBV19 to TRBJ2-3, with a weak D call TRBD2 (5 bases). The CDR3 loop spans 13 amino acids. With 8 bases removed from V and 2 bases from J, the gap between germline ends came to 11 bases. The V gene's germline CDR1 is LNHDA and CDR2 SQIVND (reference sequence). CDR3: CASRVDYTDTQYF. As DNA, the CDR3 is TGTGCCAGTCGGGTAGACTACACAGATACGCAGTATTTT.

The CDR3 spells CASRETLNYGYTF. The CDR3 DNA follows: TGTGCCAGCAGAGAGACACTTAACTATGGCTACACCTTC. V usage is TRBV6-1 and J usage is TRBJ1-2; D is unresolved. Germline-derived CDR1 and CDR2 are MNHNS and SASEGT. V lost 6 bases, J lost 1 base, and 9 bases lay in between. The length of the CDR3 is 13 residues.